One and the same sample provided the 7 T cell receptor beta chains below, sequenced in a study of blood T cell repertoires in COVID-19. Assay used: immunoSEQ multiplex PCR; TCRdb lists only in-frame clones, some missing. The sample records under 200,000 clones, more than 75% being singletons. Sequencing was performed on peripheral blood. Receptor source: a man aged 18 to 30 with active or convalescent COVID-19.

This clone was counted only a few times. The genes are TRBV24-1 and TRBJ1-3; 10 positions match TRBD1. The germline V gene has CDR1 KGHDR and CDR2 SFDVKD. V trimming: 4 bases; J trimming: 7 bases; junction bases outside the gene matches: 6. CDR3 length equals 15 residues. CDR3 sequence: CATSDPGQGWNTIYF. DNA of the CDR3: TGTGCCACCAGTGACCCGGGACAGGGGTGGAACACCATATATTTT.

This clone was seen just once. CDR3 region: CASSLRTSGADTQYF. For the CDR3, the DNA is TGTGCCAGCAGCTTACGGACTAGCGGGGCAGATACGCAGTATTTT. This sequence joins TRBV13 and TRBJ2-3; 12 bases map to TRBD2. The J segment lost 4 bases and the V segment lost 2 bases, leaving 1 base of the junction unmatched. Germline values: CDR1 PRHDT, CDR2 FYEKMQ (reference sequence). The CDR3 extends over 15 amino acids.

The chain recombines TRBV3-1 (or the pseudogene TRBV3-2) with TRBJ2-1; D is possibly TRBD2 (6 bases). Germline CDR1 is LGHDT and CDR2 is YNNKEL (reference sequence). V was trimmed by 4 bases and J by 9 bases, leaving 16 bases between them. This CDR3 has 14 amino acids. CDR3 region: CASSLLKTSSEQFF. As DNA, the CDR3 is TGTGCCAGCAGCCTCCTAAAGACTAGTTCTGAGCAGTTCTTC.

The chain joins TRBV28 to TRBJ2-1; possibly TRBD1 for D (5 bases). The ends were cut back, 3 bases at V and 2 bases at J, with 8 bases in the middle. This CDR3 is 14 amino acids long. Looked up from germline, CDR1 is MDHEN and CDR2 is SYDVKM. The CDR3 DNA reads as TGTGCCAGCAGTTTGGCAGGGCCCTACAATGAGCAGTTCTTC. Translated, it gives CASSLAGPYNEQFF.

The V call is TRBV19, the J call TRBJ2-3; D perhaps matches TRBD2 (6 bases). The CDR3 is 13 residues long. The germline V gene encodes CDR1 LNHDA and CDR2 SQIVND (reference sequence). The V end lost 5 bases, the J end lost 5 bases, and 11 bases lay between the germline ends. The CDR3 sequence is CASSAGYQDTQYF. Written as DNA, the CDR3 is TGTGCCAGTAGTGCGGGGTATCAAGATACGCAGTATTTT.

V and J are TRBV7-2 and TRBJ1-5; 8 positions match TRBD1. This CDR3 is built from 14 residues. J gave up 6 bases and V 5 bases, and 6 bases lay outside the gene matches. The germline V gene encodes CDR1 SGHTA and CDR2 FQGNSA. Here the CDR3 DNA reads TGTGCCAGCAGCACACAGGGGGTGGGTCAGCCCCAGCATTTT. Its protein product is CASSTQGVGQPQHF.

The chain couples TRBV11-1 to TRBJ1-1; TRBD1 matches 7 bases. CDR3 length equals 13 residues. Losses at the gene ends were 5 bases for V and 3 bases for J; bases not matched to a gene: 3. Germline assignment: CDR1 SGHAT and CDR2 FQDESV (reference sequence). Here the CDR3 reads CASSLQGDTEAFF. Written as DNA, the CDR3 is TGTGCCAGCAGCCTCCAGGGGGACACTGAAGCTTTCTTT.